One sample yielded the 2 T cell receptor beta chains listed below, sequenced in a study of control samples from healthy donors and cancer patients. Only in-frame clones appear in the TCRdb table, and some are missing; sequencing was by immunoSEQ multiplex PCR. This table holds 150,000 to 200,000 clones, about 92% found once. Sequenced sample: blood. Source of these receptors: a man in his thirties or forties in good health.

The V call is TRBV27, the J call TRBJ1-5; the match to TRBD1 covers 10 bases. Germline V CDR1 and CDR2: MNHEY, SMNVEV (reference sequence). This CDR3 is 13 amino acids long. V trimming: 6 bases; J trimming: 6 bases; junction bases outside the gene matches: 2. The CDR3 nucleotides read TGTGCCAGCAGGGGACAGGGGACTCAGCCCCAGCATTTT. This translates into CASRGQGTQPQHF.

The V call is TRBV6-2 or TRBV6-3, the J call TRBJ1-5, with 7 bases matching TRBD1. The CDR3 covers 13 residues. J was trimmed by 16 bases and V by 0 bases; bases with no gene match: 9. Per the germline V gene, CDR1 is MNHEY and CDR2 is SVGEGT. For the CDR3, the DNA is TGTGCCAGCAGTTACTCGAGGGGGCCACCCCCACATTTT. It translates to CASSYSRGPPPHF.